The 18 T cell receptor beta chains listed next were all sequenced from one sample in a study of shared clonotypes between healthy human individuals. The method was immunoSEQ multiplex PCR; TCRdb's version includes in-frame clones alone and lacks a portion of them. Of approximately 2.4 million clones listed, approximately 96% were seen once; the top ten hold roughly 0.13%. Sequencing input: naive CD4+ T cells sorted from blood. Indicated subset: CD45RA+ positively selected. The receptors derive from a man aged 18 to 30 in good health.

This chain connects TRBV7-2 to TRBJ2-3; no definite D call. The CDR3 runs 14 residues. Trimming shortened V by 2 bases and J by 10 bases, and 16 bases separated the two germline ends. Germline CDR1 is SGHTA and CDR2 is FQGNSA. CDR3 coding DNA: TGTGCCAGCAGCTTACCCGTCCTAGGAGTTGCGCAGTATTTT. Residues: CASSLPVLGVAQYF.

To note about this clone: Other nucleotide sequences from this sample produce the same CDR3. The chain uses TRBV30 and TRBJ2-2; no clear D gene. Looked up from germline, CDR1 is GTSNPN and CDR2 is SVGIG (reference sequence). V was pared by 0 bases and J by 0 bases, with 5 bases between. The CDR3 loop spans 14 amino acids. The CDR3 sequence: CAWSVGPNTGELFF. The CDR3 nucleotides read TGTGCCTGGAGTGTGGGTCCGAACACCGGGGAGCTGTTTTTT.

The rearrangement links TRBV30 to TRBJ2-1, with TRBD1 matching over 9 bases. Germline V gene sequence: CDR1 GTSNPN, CDR2 SVGIG (reference sequence). The V gene end was trimmed by 2 bases and the J gene end by 5 bases; junction bases not matched to a gene: 7. The length of the CDR3 is 15 residues. The CDR3 DNA reads as TGTGCCTGGAGTAGTTGGGACAGGGTGCACAATGAGCAGTTCTTC. This codes for CAWSSWDRVHNEQFF.

In regard to this clone: One end of the junction does not line up with germline, which may come from a read error. The V gene is TRBV5-1, the J gene TRBJ1-1; perhaps TRBD1 as D (5 bases). Germline assignment: CDR1 SGHRS and CDR2 YFSETQ. The CDR3 loop spans 14 amino acids. The CDR3 region is CASSLEGPYTEAFF. CDR3 DNA: TGCGCCAGCAGTTTGGAGGGGCCTTACACTGAAGCTTTCTTT.

The chain carries TRBV7-6 and TRBJ1-1; unclear D gene. V gave up 4 bases and J gave up 8 bases, with 14 bases separating them. Germline assignment: CDR1 SGHVS and CDR2 FNYEAQ. The CDR3 is 13 residues long. The CDR3 is CASSSQAGSEAFF. CDR3 in DNA: TGTGCCAGCAGCTCTCAGGCCGGGAGCGAAGCTTTCTTT. The full variable domain, completed using reference TRBV7-6 and TRBJ1-1, is GAGVSQSPRYKVTKRGQDVALRCDPISGHVSLYWYRQALGQGPEFLTYFNYEAQQDKSGLPNDRFSAERPEGSISTLTIQRTEQRDSAMYRCASSSQAGSEAFFGQGTRLTVV.

Notes on this clone: An end of the junction differs from the germline gene, which may be a read error. This CDR3 is CAGRVAGVVETQYF. CDR3 sequence (DNA): TGTGCCGGCAGGGTAGCGGGAGTCGTCGAGACCCAGTACTTC. The rearrangement links TRBV6-1 to TRBJ2-5; 9 nucleotides line up with TRBD2. CDR1 is MNHNS and CDR2 is SASEGT in the germline V gene. The CDR3 has 14 amino acids.

CDR3 loop: CASSFNLGPSGSKKGRQHF. The CDR3 coding sequence is TGTGCCAGCAGCTTTAATCTAGGTCCTAGCGGGAGTAAGAAGGGCCGGCAGCACTTC. The chain has TRBV12-1 and TRBJ2-7; the D call in the table, TRBD2, was not verified against the DNA. TRBV12-1 is flagged as a pseudogene. There are 19 residues in the CDR3.

The chain has TRBV29-1 and TRBJ2-3; TRBD2 matches 7 bases. V trimming: 6 bases; J trimming: 2 bases; junction bases outside the gene matches: 2. The CDR3 loop spans 12 amino acids. In germline, CDR1 is SQVTM, CDR2 ANQGSEA. The chain's CDR3 is CSVQRDTDTQYF. CDR3 coding DNA: TGCAGCGTACAGCGGGACACAGATACGCAGTATTTT.

The rearrangement links TRBV30 to TRBJ1-2; 7 bases match TRBD1. CDR1 and CDR2 from the germline V gene are GTSNPN and SVGIG (reference sequence). With 4 bases clipped from V and 2 bases from J, the junction kept 10 bases outside the gene matches. CDR3 length: 15 amino acids. This CDR3 reads CAWILRDRLNYGYTF. In nucleotides, the CDR3 is TGTGCCTGGATTTTACGGGACAGACTAAACTATGGCTACACCTTC. Full variable domain (remainder filled in from reference TRBV30 and TRBJ1-2): SQTIHQWPATLVQPVGSPLSLECTVEGTSNPNLYWYRQAAGRGLQLLFYSVGIGQISSEVPQNLSASRPQDRQFILSSKKLLLSDSGFYLCAWILRDRLNYGYTFGSGTRLTVV.

The chain links TRBV19 to TRBJ1-6; TRBD1 agrees at 8 bases. Germline values: CDR1 LNHDA, CDR2 SQIVND (reference sequence). The CDR3 length is 16 residues. The junction had 7 bases not matched to a gene; V was cut back by 3 bases and J by 6 bases. CDR3 in amino acids: CASSIADRGGNSPLHF. DNA for the CDR3: TGTGCCAGTAGTATCGCTGACAGGGGCGGTAATTCACCCCTCCACTTT. The entire variable domain, with the rest obtained from reference TRBV19 and TRBJ1-6, is as follows: DGGITQSPKYLFRKEGQNVTLSCEQNLNHDAMYWYRQDPGQGLRLIYYSQIVNDFQKGDIAEGYSVSREKKESFPLTVTSAQKNPTAFYLCASSIADRGGNSPLHFGNGTRLTVT.

The chain uses TRBV10-3 and TRBJ2-1, with 11 positions matching TRBD1. CDR3 size: 14 residues. J lost 8 bases, V lost 1 base, and 1 base had no gene match. Germline loops: CDR1 ENHRY, CDR2 SYGVKD. The CDR3 here is CAISELGQGDEQFF. CDR3 DNA sequence: TGTGCCATCAGTGAGTTGGGACAGGGGGATGAGCAGTTCTTC.

This clone occurred once. The chain links TRBV10-1 to TRBJ2-4; a weak D match, TRBD2 (6 bases). The V and J ends lost 6 bases and 6 bases respectively, with 33 bases between them. Germline CDR1 is WNHNN and CDR2 is SYGVQD (reference sequence). There are 20 residues in the CDR3. The CDR3 DNA is TGCGCCAGCAGGCTGGACAAGGCCCAAAGCGGAGGGGAAGTGAGAAACATTCAGTACTTC. Amino acid sequence: CASRLDKAQSGGEVRNIQYF.

This clone was seen once. This rearrangement joins TRBV1 to TRBJ2-3; the table's D call, TRBD1, was not checked against the DNA. TRBV1 constitutes a pseudogene. The CDR3 spans 14 residues. CDR3 sequence reads: CTSSELGGTDTQYF. CDR3 sequence (DNA): TGCACCAGCAGCGAATTAGGGGGCACAGATACGCAGTATTTT.

V usage is TRBV6-5 and J usage is TRBJ2-1; 8 bases match TRBD2. The CDR3 covers 12 residues. Per germline, CDR1 MNHEY and CDR2 SVGAGI. The trim removed 4 bases at V and 10 bases at J, leaving 3 bases unmatched. The DNA for the CDR3 is TGTGCCAGCAGTTTCATAGCGGGAGAGCAGTTCTTC. Residues: CASSFIAGEQFF.

The count of this clone is one. The genes are TRBV19 and TRBJ2-7; TRBD1 might be the D (6 bases). Germline-derived CDR1 and CDR2 are LNHDA and SQIVND (reference sequence). Trimming shortened V by 1 base and J by 5 bases, and 15 bases separated the two germline ends. CDR3 length: 15 amino acids. The CDR3: CASSIGEGGMDEQYF. CDR3 nucleotide sequence: TGTGCCAGTAGTATAGGAGAAGGGGGAATGGACGAGCAGTACTTC.

The chain recombines TRBV11-1 with TRBJ2-1, with no clear D. Deletions cut 2 bases from V and 5 bases from J, with 10 bases between. Germline assignment: CDR1 SGHAT and CDR2 FQDESV (reference sequence). The CDR3 has 14 residues. For the CDR3, the DNA is TGTGCCAGCAGCTTACAGGTAGATAACAATGAGCAGTTCTTC. Protein: CASSLQVDNNEQFF.

V is TRBV12-5 and J is TRBJ1-6; D is undetermined. V was cut by 7 bases and J by 14 bases, with 12 bases left in between. Per germline, CDR1 LGHNT and CDR2 FRNRAP. The CDR3 has 11 residues. The CDR3 is CASELGLALHF. The CDR3 DNA is TGTGCTAGTGAACTCGGACTGGCCCTCCACTTT.

V usage is TRBV7-2 and J usage is TRBJ2-5; 16 nucleotides agree with TRBD2. Germline CDR1 reads SGHTA; CDR2 reads FQGNSA. This CDR3 has 19 residues. V shed 1 base and J 10 bases; nucleotides not matched to a gene: 15. CDR3: CASSLVFGTSGRAAGIQYF. For the CDR3, the DNA is TGTGCCAGCAGCTTAGTGTTCGGGACTAGCGGGAGGGCCGCGGGAATCCAGTACTTC.